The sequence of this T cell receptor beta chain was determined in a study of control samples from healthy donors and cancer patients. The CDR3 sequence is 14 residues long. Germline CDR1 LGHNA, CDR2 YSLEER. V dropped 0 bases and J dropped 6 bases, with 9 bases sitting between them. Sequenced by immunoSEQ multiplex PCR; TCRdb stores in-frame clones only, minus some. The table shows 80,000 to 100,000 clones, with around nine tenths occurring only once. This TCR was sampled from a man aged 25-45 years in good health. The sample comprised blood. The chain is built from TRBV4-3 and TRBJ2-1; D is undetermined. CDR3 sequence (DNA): TGCGCCAGCAGCCAAGATAGATCGGGCAATGAGCAGTTCTTC. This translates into CASSQDRSGNEQFF.